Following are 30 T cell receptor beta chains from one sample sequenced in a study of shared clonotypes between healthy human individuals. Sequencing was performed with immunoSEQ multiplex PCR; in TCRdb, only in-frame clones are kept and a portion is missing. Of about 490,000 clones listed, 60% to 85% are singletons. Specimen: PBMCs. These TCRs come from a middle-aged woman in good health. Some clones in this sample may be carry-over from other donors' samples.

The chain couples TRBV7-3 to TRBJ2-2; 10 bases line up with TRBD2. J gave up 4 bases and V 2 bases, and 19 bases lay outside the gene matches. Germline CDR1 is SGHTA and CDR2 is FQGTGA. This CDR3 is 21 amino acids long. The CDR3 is CASSLRPGGLAGARGTGELFF. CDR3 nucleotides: TGTGCCAGCAGCTTACGCCCCGGAGGGCTAGCGGGGGCCCGTGGCACCGGGGAGCTGTTTTTT.

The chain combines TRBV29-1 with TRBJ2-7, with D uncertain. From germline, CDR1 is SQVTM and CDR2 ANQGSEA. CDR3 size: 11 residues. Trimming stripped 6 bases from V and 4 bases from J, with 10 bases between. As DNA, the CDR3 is TGCAGCGTGGGTGCTGGGTACGAGCAGTACTTC. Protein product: CSVGAGYEQYF.

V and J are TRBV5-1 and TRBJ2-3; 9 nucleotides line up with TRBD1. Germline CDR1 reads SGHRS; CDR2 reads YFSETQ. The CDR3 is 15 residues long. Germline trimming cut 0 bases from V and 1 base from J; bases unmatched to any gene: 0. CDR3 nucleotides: TGCGCCAGCAGCTTGGACAGGGGGCGCACAGATACGCAGTATTTT. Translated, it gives CASSLDRGRTDTQYF.

CDR3 residues: CASSLLPAGTSGNTGELFF. The DNA for the CDR3 is TGCGCCAGCAGCTTACTACCCGCGGGGACTAGCGGGAACACCGGGGAGCTGTTTTTT. The J gene is TRBJ2-2, the V gene TRBV5-1, with TRBD2 matching over 11 bases. The V segment lost 2 bases and the J segment 1 base; nucleotides outside the gene matches: 10. The CDR3 is made up of 19 amino acids. Germline CDR1 reads SGHRS; CDR2 reads YFSETQ.

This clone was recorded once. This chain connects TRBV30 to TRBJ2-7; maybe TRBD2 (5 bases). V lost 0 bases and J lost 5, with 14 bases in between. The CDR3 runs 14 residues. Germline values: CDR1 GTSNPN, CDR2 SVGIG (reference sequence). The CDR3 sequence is CAWSVLGSSHEQYF. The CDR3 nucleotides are TGTGCCTGGAGTGTACTTGGGAGTAGCCACGAGCAGTACTTC.

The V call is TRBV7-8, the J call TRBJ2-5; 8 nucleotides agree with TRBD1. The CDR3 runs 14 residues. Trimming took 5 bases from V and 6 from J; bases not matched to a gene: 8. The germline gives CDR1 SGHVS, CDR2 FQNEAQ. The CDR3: CASSPDRVIQTQYF. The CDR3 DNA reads TGTGCCAGCAGCCCGGACAGGGTAATCCAGACCCAGTACTTC.

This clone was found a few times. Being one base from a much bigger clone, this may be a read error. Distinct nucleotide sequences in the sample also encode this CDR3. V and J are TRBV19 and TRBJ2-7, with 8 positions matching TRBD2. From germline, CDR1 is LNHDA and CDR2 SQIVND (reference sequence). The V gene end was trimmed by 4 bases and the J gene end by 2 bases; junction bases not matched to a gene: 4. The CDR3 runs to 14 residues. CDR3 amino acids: CASSTPGLAYEQYF. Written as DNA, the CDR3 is TGTGCCAGTAGTACCCCGGGACTAGCCTACGAGCAGTACTTC.

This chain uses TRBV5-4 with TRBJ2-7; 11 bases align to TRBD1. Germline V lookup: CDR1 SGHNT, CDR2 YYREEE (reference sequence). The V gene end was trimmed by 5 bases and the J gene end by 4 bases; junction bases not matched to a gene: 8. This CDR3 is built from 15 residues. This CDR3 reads CASSPGQGAQYEQYF. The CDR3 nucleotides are TGTGCCAGCAGTCCTGGACAGGGGGCGCAGTACGAGCAGTACTTC.

CDR3 in amino acids: CASILAAGHTEAFF. The DNA of the CDR3 is TGTGCCAGCATCCTAGCGGCAGGGCACACTGAAGCTTTCTTT. J is TRBJ1-1 and V is TRBV6-5; a possible D gene is TRBD1 (5 bases). With 7 bases removed from V and 3 bases from J, the gap between germline ends came to 15 bases. CDR1 is MNHEY, CDR2 SVGAGI, per germline. The CDR3 is made up of 14 amino acids.

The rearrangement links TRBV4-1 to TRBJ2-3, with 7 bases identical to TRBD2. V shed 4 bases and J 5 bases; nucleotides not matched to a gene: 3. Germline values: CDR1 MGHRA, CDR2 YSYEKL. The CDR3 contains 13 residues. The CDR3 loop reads CASSPGGVDTQYF. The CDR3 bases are TGCGCCAGCAGCCCGGGGGGAGTAGATACGCAGTATTTT.

CDR3: CASSLAGVNEQFF. CDR3 DNA sequence: TGTGCCAGCAGTCTAGCGGGAGTTAATGAGCAGTTCTTC. The chain links TRBV27 to TRBJ2-1; 10 bases line up with TRBD2. The CDR3 is 13 residues long. V shed 5 bases and J 7 bases; nucleotides not matched to a gene: 2. Germline CDR1 is MNHEY and CDR2 is SMNVEV (reference sequence).

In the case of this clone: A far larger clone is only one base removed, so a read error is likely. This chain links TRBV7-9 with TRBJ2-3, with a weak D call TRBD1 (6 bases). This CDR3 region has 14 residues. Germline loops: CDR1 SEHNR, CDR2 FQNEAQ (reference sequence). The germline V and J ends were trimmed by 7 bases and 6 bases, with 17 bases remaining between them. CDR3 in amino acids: CASNQGGAQDTQYF. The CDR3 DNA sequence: TGTGCCAGCAACCAAGGGGGAGCACAGGATACGCAGTATTTT.

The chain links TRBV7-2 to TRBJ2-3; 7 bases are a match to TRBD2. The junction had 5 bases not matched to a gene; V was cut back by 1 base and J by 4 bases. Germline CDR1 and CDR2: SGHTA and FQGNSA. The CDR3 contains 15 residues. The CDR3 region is CASSLVAGVPDTQYF. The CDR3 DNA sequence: TGTGCCAGCAGCTTAGTGGCGGGAGTACCAGATACGCAGTATTTT.

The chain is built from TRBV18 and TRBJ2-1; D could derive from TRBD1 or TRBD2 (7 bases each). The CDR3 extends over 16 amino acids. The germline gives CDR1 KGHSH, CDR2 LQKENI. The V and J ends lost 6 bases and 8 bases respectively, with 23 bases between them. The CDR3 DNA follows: TGTGCCAGCTCTTCTAGCGGACAACGTCAGGGGGATGAGCAGTTCTTC. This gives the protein CASSSSGQRQGDEQFF.

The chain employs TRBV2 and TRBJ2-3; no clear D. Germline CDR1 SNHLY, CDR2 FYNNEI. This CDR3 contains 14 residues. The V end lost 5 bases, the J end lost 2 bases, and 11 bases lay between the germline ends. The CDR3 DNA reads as TGTGCCAGCAGTCCCTGGGCCAACACAGATACGCAGTATTTT. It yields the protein CASSPWANTDTQYF.

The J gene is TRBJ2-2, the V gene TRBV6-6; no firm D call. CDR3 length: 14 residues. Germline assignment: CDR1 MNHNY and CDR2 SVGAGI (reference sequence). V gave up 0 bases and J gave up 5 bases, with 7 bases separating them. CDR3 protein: CASSYSMDTGELFF. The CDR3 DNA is TGTGCCAGCAGTTACTCGATGGATACCGGGGAGCTGTTTTTT.

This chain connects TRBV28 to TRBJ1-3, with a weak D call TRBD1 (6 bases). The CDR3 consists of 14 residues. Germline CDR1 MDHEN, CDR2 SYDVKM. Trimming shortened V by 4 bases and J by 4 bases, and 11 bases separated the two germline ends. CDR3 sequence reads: CASSSSDRGNTIYF. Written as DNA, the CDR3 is TGTGCCAGCAGTTCCTCAGACAGGGGAAACACCATATATTTT.

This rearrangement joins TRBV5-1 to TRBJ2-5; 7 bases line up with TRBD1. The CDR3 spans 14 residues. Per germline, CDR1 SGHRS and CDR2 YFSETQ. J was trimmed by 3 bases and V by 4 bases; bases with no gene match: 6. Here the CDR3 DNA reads TGCGCCAGCAGCCTCTTAGACAGGGAAGAGACCCAGTACTTC. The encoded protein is CASSLLDREETQYF.

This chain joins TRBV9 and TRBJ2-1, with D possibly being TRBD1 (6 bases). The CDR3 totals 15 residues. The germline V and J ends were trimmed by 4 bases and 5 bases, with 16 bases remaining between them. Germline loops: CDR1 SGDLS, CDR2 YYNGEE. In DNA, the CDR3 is TGTGCCAGCAGCATTCGACAGGTTCAAAACAATGAGCAGTTCTTC. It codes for CASSIRQVQNNEQFF.

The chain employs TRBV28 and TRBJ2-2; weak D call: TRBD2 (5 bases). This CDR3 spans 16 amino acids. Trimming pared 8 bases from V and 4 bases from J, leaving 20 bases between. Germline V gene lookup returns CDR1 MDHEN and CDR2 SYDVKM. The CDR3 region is CASCGLWEWSTGELFF. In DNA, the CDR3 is TGTGCCAGCTGCGGCTTATGGGAGTGGAGCACCGGGGAGCTGTTTTTT. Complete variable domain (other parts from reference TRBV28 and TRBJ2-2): DVKVTQSSRYLVKRTGEKVFLECVQDMDHENMFWYRQDPGLGLRLIYFSYDVKMKEKGDIPEGYSVSREKKERFSLILESASTNQTSMYLCASCGLWEWSTGELFFGEGSRLTVL.

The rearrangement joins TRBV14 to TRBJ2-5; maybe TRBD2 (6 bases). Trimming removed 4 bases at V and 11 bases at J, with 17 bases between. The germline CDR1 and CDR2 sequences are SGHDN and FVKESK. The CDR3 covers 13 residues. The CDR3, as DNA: TGTGCCAGCAGCCCAGGGAGGCGGGAAGGACAGTACTTC. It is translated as CASSPGRREGQYF.

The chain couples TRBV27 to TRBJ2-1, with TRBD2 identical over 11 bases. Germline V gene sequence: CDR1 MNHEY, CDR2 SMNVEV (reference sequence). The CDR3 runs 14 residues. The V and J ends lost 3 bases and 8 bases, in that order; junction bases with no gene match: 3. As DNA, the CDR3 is TGTGCCAGCAGTTTCTCTAGCGGGAGGCATGAGCAGTTCTTC. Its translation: CASSFSSGRHEQFF.

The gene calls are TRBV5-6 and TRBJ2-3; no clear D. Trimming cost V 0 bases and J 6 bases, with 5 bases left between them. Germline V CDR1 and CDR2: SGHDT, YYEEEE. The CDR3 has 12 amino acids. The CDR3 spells CASSLAVDTQYF. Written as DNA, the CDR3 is TGTGCCAGCAGCTTGGCCGTGGATACGCAGTATTTT.

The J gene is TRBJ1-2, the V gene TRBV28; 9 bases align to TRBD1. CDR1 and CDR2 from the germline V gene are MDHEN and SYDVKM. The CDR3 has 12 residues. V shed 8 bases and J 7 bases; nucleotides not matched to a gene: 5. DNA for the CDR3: TGTGCCAGCCAAAGGGACAGGGTTGGCTACACCTTC. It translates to CASQRDRVGYTF.

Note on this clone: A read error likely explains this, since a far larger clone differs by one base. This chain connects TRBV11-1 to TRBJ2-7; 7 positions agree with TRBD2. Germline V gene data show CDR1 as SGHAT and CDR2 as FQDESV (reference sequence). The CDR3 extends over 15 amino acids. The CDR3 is CVSSLAVTSSYEQYF. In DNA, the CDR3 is TGTGTCAGCAGCTTAGCAGTGACTAGCAGCTACGAGCAGTACTTC.

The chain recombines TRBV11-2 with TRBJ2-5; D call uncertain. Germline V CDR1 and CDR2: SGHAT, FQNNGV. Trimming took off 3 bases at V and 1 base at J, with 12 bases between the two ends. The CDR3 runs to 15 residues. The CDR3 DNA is TGTGCCAGCAGCTTCTCCCTGGGCAGCCAAGAGACCCAGTACTTC. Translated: CASSFSLGSQETQYF.

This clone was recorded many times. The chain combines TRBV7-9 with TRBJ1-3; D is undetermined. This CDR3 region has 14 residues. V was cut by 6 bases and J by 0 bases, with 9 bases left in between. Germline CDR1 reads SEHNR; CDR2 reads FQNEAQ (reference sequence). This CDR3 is CASSLGFSGNTIYF. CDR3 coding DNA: TGTGCCAGCAGTTTGGGGTTCTCTGGAAACACCATATATTTT.

The DNA of the CDR3 is TGTGCCAGCAGAACGTTGGGACAGGGGAATCAGCCCCAGCATTTT. It translates to CASRTLGQGNQPQHF. The rearrangement uses TRBV2 and TRBJ1-5; 10 nucleotides line up with TRBD1. Germline CDR1 and CDR2: SNHLY and FYNNEI. This CDR3 has 15 amino acids. Unmatched junction bases numbered 6, after V lost 6 bases and J lost 4 bases.

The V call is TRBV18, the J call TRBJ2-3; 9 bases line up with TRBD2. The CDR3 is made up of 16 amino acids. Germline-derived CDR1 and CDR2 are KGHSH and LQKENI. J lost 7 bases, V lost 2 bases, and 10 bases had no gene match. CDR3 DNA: TGTGCCAGCTCACCAGGGACGGGACTAGCTTCACATACGCAGTATTTT. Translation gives CASSPGTGLASHTQYF.

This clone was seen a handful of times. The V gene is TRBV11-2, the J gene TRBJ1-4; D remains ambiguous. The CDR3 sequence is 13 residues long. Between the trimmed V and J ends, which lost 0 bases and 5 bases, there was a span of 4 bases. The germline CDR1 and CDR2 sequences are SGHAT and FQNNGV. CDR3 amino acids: CASSLDRNEKLFF. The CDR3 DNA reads TGTGCCAGCAGCTTAGACAGAAATGAAAAACTGTTTTTT.